This entry describes one TCR beta chain. Its antigen is not known. This sample stems from a study of TIL therapy for anti-PD-1-resistant metastatic lung cancer. Study-wide findings and caveats: Patients were highly selected, enriched for treatment-naive, never-smoker and oncogene-addicted cases.

Germline V gives CDR1 SGDLS, CDR2 YYNGEE. Deletions cut 4 bases from V and 6 bases from J, with 14 bases between. CDR3 length: 13 residues. Time point indicated: pre-treatment sample, taken before nivolumab and TIL therapy. Sequencing used immunoSEQ v3. TCRdb's copy holds only in-frame clones and misses some; the assay was immunoSEQ multiplex PCR. The repertoire has nearly 60,000 clones, around 67% of them found once; the top ten carry 1.5% to 2%. This sequence originates from a person aged 25 to 80 with non-small cell lung cancer. The J gene is TRBJ2-7, the V gene TRBV9, with D perhaps matching TRBD1 or TRBD2 (6 bases each). Sequenced material: blood, taken at baseline. CDR3 sequence reads: CASSSYEGGEQYF. CDR3 bases: TGTGCCAGCAGCTCCTATGAGGGGGGCGAGCAGTACTTC.